This TCR beta chain appears in the sequencing data of a study of CD8+ T cells in alopecia areata. The V gene's germline CDR1 is MGHRA and CDR2 YSYEKL. The CDR3 is 14 residues long. V lost 3 bases, J lost 8 bases, and 14 bases lay in between. It was cDNA, reverse transcribed from extracted RNA, that served as the sequencing template. Measured with immunoSEQ multiplex PCR; TCRdb has only the in-frame clones, and not every one. This table holds 110,000 to 150,000 clones, around 62% found once. This clone was counted only a few times. Its antigen is unidentified. Separation by sorting yielded CD4+ and CD8+ T cells from PBMCs. The study's findings and limits: The study found higher clonality in lesional than normal scalp, especially in alopecia totalis/universalis. Scalp data also include sequences from resident alphabeta T cells of normal skin. The study found TCR sharing across patients less clear than in mice, possibly for HLA reasons.

The J gene is TRBJ2-4, the V gene TRBV4-1, with a tentative D call TRBD1 (6 bases). Source material: CD8+ T cells sorted from blood. This receptor was identified in a human donor in good health. CDR3 sequence: CASSQRQAADIQYF. The CDR3 nucleotides read TGCGCCAGCAGCCAGCGACAGGCCGCGGACATTCAGTACTTC.